Listed here are 21 T cell receptor beta chains from one sample, sequenced in a study of Ad26.COV2.S vaccination and SARS-CoV-2 variants. Treatment: roughly 20 received Ad26.COV2.S at low or high dose, single or two shots; 5 received placebo; per-sample allocation not given. Sample collection was performed on day 63 after the first vaccine or placebo injection. The protocol was immunoSEQ multiplex PCR, while the TCRdb copy is restricted to in-frame clones and leaves out a portion. The data contain a few hundred thousand clones, roughly 90% of them singletons. The sequencing used peripheral blood, collected in a trial of Ad26.COV2.S vaccine versus placebo. The source of these receptors is a person aged 18-60 years who received the Ad26.COV2.S COVID-19 vaccine or a placebo.

The J gene is TRBJ2-2, the V gene TRBV30; D perhaps matches TRBD1 (6 bases). V dropped 3 bases and J dropped 6 bases, with 14 bases sitting between them. The CDR3 has 14 amino acids. CDR1 and CDR2 from the germline V gene are GTSNPN and SVGIG (reference sequence). The CDR3 sequence: CAWRSGQGSGELFF. The CDR3 region has the DNA TGTGCCTGGAGGTCGGGGCAGGGGTCCGGGGAGCTGTTTTTT.

The chain carries TRBV9 and TRBJ2-7; 9 positions match TRBD1. J lost 3 bases, V lost 3 bases, and 7 bases had no gene match. The germline CDR1 and CDR2 sequences are SGDLS and YYNGEE. This CDR3 region has 15 residues. The CDR3 protein is CASSATGTGNYEQYF. In DNA form, the CDR3 reads TGTGCCAGCAGCGCGACCGGGACAGGGAACTACGAGCAGTACTTC. The full variable domain, rest sourced from reference TRBV9 and TRBJ2-7, is DSGVTQTPKHLITATGQRVTLRCSPRSGDLSVYWYQQSLDQGLQFLIQYYNGEERAKGNILERFSAQQFPDLHSELNLSSLELGDSALYFCASSATGTGNYEQYFGPGTRLTVT.

The J gene is TRBJ2-2, the V gene TRBV5-4; a possible D gene is TRBD2 (5 bases). Germline V gene data show CDR1 as SGHNT and CDR2 as YYREEE (reference sequence). The V gene lost 2 bases and the J gene lost 1 base, with 9 bases spanning the gap. The CDR3 has 15 amino acids. CDR3 residues: CASSFGAENTGELFF. CDR3 coding DNA: TGTGCCAGCAGCTTCGGAGCGGAGAACACCGGGGAGCTGTTTTTT. Based on the CDR3 plus reference TRBV5-4 and TRBJ2-2, the full variable domain is ETGVTQSPTHLIKTRGQQVTLRCSSQSGHNTVSWYQQALGQGPQFIFQYYREEENGRGNFPPRFSGLQFPNYSSELNVNALELDDSALYLCASSFGAENTGELFFGEGSRLTVL.

The sample holds a few counts of this clone. The chain carries TRBV6-2 or TRBV6-3 and TRBJ1-1, with a possible D match to TRBD1 (6 bases). Germline V CDR1 and CDR2: MNHEY, SVGEGT. The CDR3 runs to 14 residues. Trimming left V 5 bases short and J 1 base short, with 11 bases between. CDR3 in DNA: TGTGCCAGCAGTCAAATGACAGGGAACACTGAAGCTTTCTTT. This codes for CASSQMTGNTEAFF.

This clone was recorded a few times. This rearrangement joins TRBV5-1 to TRBJ1-3; no firm D call. The germline V gene encodes CDR1 SGHRS and CDR2 YFSETQ. The CDR3 covers 16 residues. Trimming took off 0 bases at V and 0 bases at J, with 10 bases between the two ends. CDR3 amino acids: CASSLVGAGSGNTIYF. CDR3 nucleotide sequence: TGCGCCAGCAGCTTGGTGGGAGCTGGCTCTGGAAACACCATATATTTT.

The chain links TRBV4-3 to TRBJ2-3; D remains unclear. V was pared by 1 base and J by 8 bases, with 10 bases between. CDR1 and CDR2 (germline): LGHNA, YSLEER. CDR3 length: 13 residues. As DNA, the CDR3 is TGCGCCAGCAGCCAAGCCGGCCAAGCTACGCAGTATTTT. It is translated as CASSQAGQATQYF.

The gene calls are TRBV4-1 and TRBJ2-7, with D uncertain. The CDR3 loop spans 15 amino acids. Trimming removed 4 bases from V and 5 bases from J, with 18 bases in between. Germline values: CDR1 MGHRA, CDR2 YSYEKL. The CDR3 DNA follows: TGCGCCAGCAGCCTACTTCCGAGCGCGGTCGACGAGCAGTACTTC. Protein: CASSLLPSAVDEQYF.

The V call is TRBV5-5, the J call TRBJ1-4; D uncertain. V shed 0 bases and J shed 7 bases, with 13 bases lying between them. The CDR3 spans 15 residues. Germline values: CDR1 SGHKS, CDR2 YYEKEE (reference sequence). CDR3 protein: CASSLVGGRAEKLFF. For the CDR3, the DNA is TGTGCCAGCAGCTTGGTGGGCGGACGGGCTGAAAAACTGTTTTTT.

A remark on this clone: Other DNA sequences in the sample encode the same CDR3. V and J are TRBV10-3 and TRBJ1-5, with D perhaps TRBD1 (6 bases). The CDR3 is 14 amino acids. Trimming shortened V by 3 bases and J by 1 base, and 7 bases separated the two germline ends. CDR1 and CDR2 (germline): ENHRY, SYGVKD. This chain's CDR3 is CAISEGGSNQPQHF. CDR3 coding DNA: TGTGCCATCAGTGAAGGGGGAAGCAATCAGCCCCAGCATTTT.

The V gene is TRBV9, the J gene TRBJ2-2; D may be TRBD1 (5 bases). This CDR3 is 12 amino acids long. Trimming cost V 3 bases and J 5 bases, with 5 bases left between them. Germline CDR1 SGDLS, CDR2 YYNGEE. The DNA for the CDR3 is TGTGCCAGCAGCGGACAGACCGGGGAGCTGTTTTTT. Protein: CASSGQTGELFF. Variable domain in full (rest from reference TRBV9 and TRBJ2-2): DSGVTQTPKHLITATGQRVTLRCSPRSGDLSVYWYQQSLDQGLQFLIQYYNGEERAKGNILERFSAQQFPDLHSELNLSSLELGDSALYFCASSGQTGELFFGEGSRLTVL.

A single count supports this clone. The chain recombines TRBV7-9 with TRBJ2-5; D remains unclear. Trimming left V 1 base short and J 1 base short, with 7 bases between. This CDR3 has 14 amino acids. CDR1 is SEHNR, CDR2 FQNEAQ, per germline (reference sequence). DNA for the CDR3: TGTGCCAGCAGCTTAGACGGATCCCAAGAGACCCAGTACTTC. This gives the protein CASSLDGSQETQYF.

The chain's CDR3 is CASRENGVTYNSPLHF. Here the CDR3 DNA reads TGTGCCAGCAGGGAAAATGGGGTAACCTATAATTCACCCCTCCACTTT. V is TRBV27 and J is TRBJ1-6; no firm D call. Germline V gives CDR1 MNHEY, CDR2 SMNVEV (reference sequence). V shed 6 bases and J shed 2 bases, with 14 bases lying between them. The CDR3 covers 16 residues.

The chain carries TRBV18 and TRBJ2-5; TRBD1 agrees at 7 bases. The V gene's germline CDR1 is KGHSH and CDR2 LQKENI. V lost 5 bases to trimming and J lost 0 bases; unmatched junction nucleotides: 0. CDR3 length: 13 amino acids. The CDR3 region has the DNA TGTGCCAGCTCAGGGACAGACCAAGAGACCCAGTACTTC. Translating it yields CASSGTDQETQYF. Using reference TRBV18 and TRBJ2-5 for the parts outside the CDR3, the full variable domain is NAGVMQNPRHLVRRRGQEARLRCSPMKGHSHVYWYRQLPEEGLKFMVYLQKENIIDESGMPKERFSAEFPKEGPSILRIQQVVRGDSAAYFCASSGTDQETQYFGPGTRLLVL.

This chain joins TRBV7-2 and TRBJ1-4; D remains unclear. CDR1 is SGHTA, CDR2 FQGNSA, per germline. The ends were cut back, 5 bases at V and 2 bases at J, with 12 bases in the middle. CDR3 length equals 15 residues. The CDR3 nucleotides read TGTGCCAGCAGCCGGAAGGGCTCTACTAATGAAAAACTGTTTTTT. It is translated as CASSRKGSTNEKLFF.

The chain joins TRBV7-2 to TRBJ1-2; perhaps TRBD1 as D (6 bases). The CDR3 spans 12 residues. CDR1 is SGHTA and CDR2 is FQGNSA in the germline V gene. V was shortened by 5 bases and J by 5 bases, with 9 bases between the two germline ends. CDR3 sequence: CASSPQGYGYTF. CDR3 sequence (DNA): TGTGCCAGCAGCCCGCAGGGGTATGGCTACACCTTC.

The chain carries TRBV18 and TRBJ1-5; D is possibly TRBD1 (5 bases). The germline V gene has CDR1 KGHSH and CDR2 LQKENI. V shed 2 bases and J shed 5 bases, with 10 bases lying between them. The CDR3 covers 14 residues. The CDR3 nucleotides are TGTGCCAGCTCACCATCAGGACATTATCAGCCCCAGCATTTT. Protein product: CASSPSGHYQPQHF.

The J gene is TRBJ2-1, the V gene TRBV10-3, with 11 bases that match TRBD1. The CDR3 is made up of 17 amino acids. CDR1 is ENHRY and CDR2 is SYGVKD in the germline V gene. V trimming: 3 bases; J trimming: 6 bases; junction bases outside the gene matches: 10. CDR3 region: CAISEGSRDRGSNEQFF. The CDR3 bases are TGTGCCATCAGTGAAGGCTCTCGGGACAGGGGGTCCAATGAGCAGTTCTTC.

Points on this clone: It is unclear where the CDR3 begins or ends on the DNA, so no DNA is shown, and the CDR3 is as TCRdb lists it. J is TRBJ2-7 and V is TRBV28; the DNA was not compared with TRBD1, the D call given in the table. The CDR3 length equals 16 residues, ends included. Per the germline V gene, CDR1 is MDHEN and CDR2 is SYDVKM. CDR3 protein: CASSFFGQGNLYEQYF.

The V call is TRBV10-1, the J call TRBJ1-5, with D uncertain. The CDR3 is made up of 12 amino acids. Looked up from germline, CDR1 is WNHNN and CDR2 is SYGVQD (reference sequence). V was cut by 9 bases and J by 0 bases, with 6 bases left in between. The CDR3: CASPGSNQPQHF. CDR3 sequence (DNA): TGCGCCAGTCCAGGTAGCAATCAGCCCCAGCATTTT.

The chain links TRBV21-1 to TRBJ2-5; whether TRBD1, the table's D call, matches the DNA was not checked. TRBV21-1 is given as a pseudogene. The CDR3 length is 14 residues. The CDR3 loop is CALAWTGARETQYF. The DNA for the CDR3 is TGTGCCCTTGCATGGACAGGGGCGAGGGAGACCCAGTACTTC.

The chain is built from TRBV6-2 or TRBV6-3 and TRBJ2-1, with D possibly matching TRBD1 (6 bases). CDR3 length equals 16 residues. Germline CDR1 reads MNHEY; CDR2 reads SVGEGT. Trimming cost V 2 bases and J 4 bases, with 15 bases left between them. The CDR3 DNA sequence: TGTGCCAGCAGTTACGGCGTAGGGGGTGGGTACAATGAGCAGTTCTTC. Its protein product is CASSYGVGGGYNEQFF.